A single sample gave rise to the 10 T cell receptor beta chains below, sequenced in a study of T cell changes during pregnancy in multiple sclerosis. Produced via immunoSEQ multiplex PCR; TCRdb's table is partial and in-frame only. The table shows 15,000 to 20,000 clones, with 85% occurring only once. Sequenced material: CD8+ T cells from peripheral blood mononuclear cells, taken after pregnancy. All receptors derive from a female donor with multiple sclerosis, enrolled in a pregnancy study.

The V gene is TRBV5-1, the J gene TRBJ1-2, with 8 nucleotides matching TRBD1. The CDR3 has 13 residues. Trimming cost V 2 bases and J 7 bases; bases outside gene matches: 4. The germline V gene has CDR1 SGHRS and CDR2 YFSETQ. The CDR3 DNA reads TGCGCCAGCAGCTTCGGACAGGGCAGTGGCTACACCTTC. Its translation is CASSFGQGSGYTF.

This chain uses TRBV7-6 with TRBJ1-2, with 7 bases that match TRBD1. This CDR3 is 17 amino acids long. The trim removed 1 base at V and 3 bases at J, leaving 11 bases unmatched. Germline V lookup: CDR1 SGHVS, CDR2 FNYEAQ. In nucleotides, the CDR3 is TGTGCCAGCAGCTTAGGCTTACTCACAGGGGAGGACTATGGCTACACCTTC. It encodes CASSLGLLTGEDYGYTF.

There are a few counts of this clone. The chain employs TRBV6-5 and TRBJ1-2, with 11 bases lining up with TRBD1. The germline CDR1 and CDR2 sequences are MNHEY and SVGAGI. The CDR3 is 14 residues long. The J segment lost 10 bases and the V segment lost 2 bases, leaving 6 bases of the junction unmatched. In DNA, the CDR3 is TGTGCCAGCAGTTACACAGGGACAGGGGGAGACTACACCTTC. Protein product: CASSYTGTGGDYTF.

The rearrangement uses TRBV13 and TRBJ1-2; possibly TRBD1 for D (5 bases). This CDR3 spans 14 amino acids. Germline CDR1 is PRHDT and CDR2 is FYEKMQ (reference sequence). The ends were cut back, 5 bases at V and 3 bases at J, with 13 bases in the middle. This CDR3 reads CASSPPGGDYGYTF. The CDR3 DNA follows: TGTGCCAGCAGCCCCCCGGGGGGGGACTATGGCTACACCTTC.

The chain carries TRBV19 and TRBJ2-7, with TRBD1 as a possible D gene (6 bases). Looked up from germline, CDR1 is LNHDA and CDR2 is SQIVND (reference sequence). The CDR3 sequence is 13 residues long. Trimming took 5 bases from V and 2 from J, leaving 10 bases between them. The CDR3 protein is CASSGAGAYEQYF. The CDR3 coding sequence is TGTGCCAGTAGTGGCGCAGGGGCCTACGAGCAGTACTTC.

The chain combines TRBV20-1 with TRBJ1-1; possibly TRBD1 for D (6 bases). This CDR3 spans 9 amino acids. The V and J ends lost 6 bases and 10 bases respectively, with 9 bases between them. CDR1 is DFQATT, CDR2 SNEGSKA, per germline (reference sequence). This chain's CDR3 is CSAIGGAFF. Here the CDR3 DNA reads TGCAGTGCAATAGGGGGAGCTTTCTTT.

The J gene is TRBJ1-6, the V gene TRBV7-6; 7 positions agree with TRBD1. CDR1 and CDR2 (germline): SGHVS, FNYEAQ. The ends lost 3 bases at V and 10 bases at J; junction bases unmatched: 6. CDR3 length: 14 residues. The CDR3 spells CASSLEDRDSPLHF. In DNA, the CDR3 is TGTGCCAGCAGCTTGGAAGACAGGGACTCACCCCTCCACTTT. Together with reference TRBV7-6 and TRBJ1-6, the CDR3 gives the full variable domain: GAGVSQSPRYKVTKRGQDVALRCDPISGHVSLYWYRQALGQGPEFLTYFNYEAQQDKSGLPNDRFSAERPEGSISTLTIQRTEQRDSAMYRCASSLEDRDSPLHFGNGTRLTVT.

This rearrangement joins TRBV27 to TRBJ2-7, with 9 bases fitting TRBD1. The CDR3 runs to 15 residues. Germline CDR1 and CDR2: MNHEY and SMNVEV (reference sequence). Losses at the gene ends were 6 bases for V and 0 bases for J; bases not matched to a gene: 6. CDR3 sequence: CASRVTGGFSYEQYF. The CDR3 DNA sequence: TGTGCCAGCAGGGTGACAGGGGGATTCTCCTACGAGCAGTACTTC.

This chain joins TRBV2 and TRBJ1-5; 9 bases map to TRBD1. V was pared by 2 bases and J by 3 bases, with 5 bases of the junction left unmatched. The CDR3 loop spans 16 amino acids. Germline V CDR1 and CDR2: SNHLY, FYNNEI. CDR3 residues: CASSEMGQGFNQPQHF. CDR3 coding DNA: TGTGCCAGCAGTGAAATGGGACAGGGCTTCAATCAGCCCCAGCATTTT.

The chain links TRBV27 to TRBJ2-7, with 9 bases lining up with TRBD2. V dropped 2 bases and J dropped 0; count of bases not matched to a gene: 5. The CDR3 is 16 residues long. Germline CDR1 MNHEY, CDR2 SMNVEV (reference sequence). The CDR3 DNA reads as TGTGCCAGCAGTTTAGGGGCTAGCGGGAACTCCTACGAGCAGTACTTC. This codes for CASSLGASGNSYEQYF.